This T cell receptor (beta chain) was retrieved from a study of blood T cell repertoires in COVID-19. Study summary: Collection of acute and convalescent COVID-19 samples took place in the United States, Italy and Spain.

Seattle-derived patients entered the study during active infection and were followed longitudinally. Germline CDR1 is SEHNR and CDR2 is FQNEAQ (reference sequence). V trimming: 5 bases; J trimming: 3 bases; junction bases outside the gene matches: 5. CDR3 size: 15 residues. In the study's own analysis: Estimates of nucleated cell counts were drawn from the amplification of reference gene primers. Sequenced by immunoSEQ multiplex PCR; TCRdb stores in-frame clones only, minus some. V and J calls and clone size follow that table, whereas D and trimming were derived from the DNA. The sample lists fewer than 250,000 clones, 80% to 90% occurring once.

This clonotype was sampled from a man aged 45-65 years with COVID-19, enrolled during active disease. The chain carries TRBV7-9 and TRBJ1-4, with 8 bases fitting TRBD1. Sequencing was done on a sample of peripheral blood. The CDR3 DNA sequence: TGTGCCAGCAGCGGGACAGGCTTCGCTAATGAAAAACTGTTTTTT. This sequence encodes CASSGTGFANEKLFF.